This record looks at one T cell receptor (beta chain) sequence and its context. Its antigen is undetermined. The source of the sample is a study of cytomegalovirus exposure and HLA in healthy donors. Study information: Caucasian-associated ancestry cluster membership applied to about 77% of some 400 genotyped donors. The study, taken as a whole, reports: Later work associated fewer than 20,000 TCR beta sequences with HLA alleles at 0.05 false discovery rate.

Primers for the PCR totalled 60 Vbeta and 13 Jbeta. Some clones are missing from TCRdb's copy, which holds only in-frame ones; the method was immunoSEQ multiplex PCR. The sample contains roughly 69,000 clones, around 66% of which appear only once. The V gene's germline CDR1 is SGHRS and CDR2 YFSETQ. There are 11 residues in the CDR3. With 4 bases removed from V and 3 bases from J, the gap between germline ends came to 5 bases. The chain recombines TRBV5-1 with TRBJ2-7; D gene uncertain. The origin of this receptor is a male donor in good health and CMV-seropositive. The sequenced material came from PBMCs. CDR3 amino acids: CASSPLYEQYF. In nucleotides, the CDR3 is TGCGCCAGCAGCCCTCTCTACGAGCAGTACTTC.